This TCR beta chain was documented in a study of read filtering for tumor transcriptome and immune sequencing (dated by TCRdb to about 2020). In terms of the full investigation: Of the patients in the cohort, around 17 were male and 11 to 15 were female, and their mean age was roughly 68 years, with a range of roughly 40 to 80. By revised international staging, eight or nine patients were R-ISS I, some 17 were R-ISS II and 6 or 7 were R-ISS III. Whole-transcriptome libraries were prepared with the TruSeq RNA Access Library Prep Kit after DNase treatment. Per sample, about 4.05 to 10.27 million TCR-region mapped reads were obtained with IR-seq, compared with only about 85 to 1,400 with RNA-seq. Using the same bone marrow samples, the study compared TCR repertoires obtained by targeted immune repertoire sequencing with those obtained by bulk whole-transcriptome sequencing. One main goal was a read-filtering strategy for immune repertoire data, in particular deciding whether clonotypes backed by only one read should be removed.

The germline V gene encodes CDR1 SEHNR and CDR2 FQNEAQ (reference sequence). The V end loses 4 bases and the J end loses 4 bases, and a stretch of 16 bases separates them. The CDR3 sequence holds 15 residues, the cysteine and phenylalanine included. This entry keeps only the CDR3 DNA: 45 bases, framed from base 1. The Immunoverse kit was used to build TCR libraries from roughly 0.4 ug RNA, with molecular barcoded adaptors covering alpha/delta and beta/gamma chains. TCR library preparation was performed with the same RNA that was used for transcriptome sequencing. Sequencing of the TCR libraries was done on an Illumina HiSeq 4000 with 2 x 150 cycles. Under the source paper's analysis protocol: MiXCR aligned TCR reads to human V, D, J and C references and assembled the aligned reads into CDR3 clonotypes, with quality filtering and error correction included. Clonotype counts and gene usage diversity were analyzed with the tcR package in R. For inspection of raw mapping reads, RNA-seq reads were mapped by STAR aligner version 2.5.3a onto GRCh37 of the human genome. IR-seq fastq files were randomly downsampled with Seqtk 1.3 to test the effect of sequencing depth on detected clonotypes. TCRdb reran the public reads through fastp at Q25 and MiXCR, keeping productive beta chains. Every entry covers one CDR3 protein and lists the most common genes and DNA from its rows. The V and J calls here are based on TCRdb, not the publication. The sample records roughly 93,000 distinct CDR3 sequences, about 22% of which are singletons. The ten largest clones take up around 10% of the sample.

Each patient had bone marrow sampled at the time of active disease. Ficoll-Hypaque density gradient centrifugation was used to isolate bone marrow mononuclear cells. Myeloma plasma cells were removed and CD138-negative cells were collected by negative selection after labeling with CD138 magnetic microbeads on a MACS separator. Flow cytometry with CD138 antibodies on an Attune NxT was used to check how pure the isolated cells were. Total RNA was extracted using TRIzol reagent and was quantified on a NanoDrop spectrophotometer. Paired RNA-seq and IR-seq were performed on each patient's CD138-negative bone marrow sample. What the study reported, not specific to this receptor: Single-read clonotypes made up roughly four fifths of clonotypes but only 3% to 4.5% of total reads in IR-seq, compared with more than 65% of clonotypes and more than 40% of reads in RNA-seq. When single-read clonotypes were removed, the proportions of shared clonotypes in IR-seq and RNA-seq correlated more strongly. Compared with RNA-seq, IR-seq captured clonotypes at much greater depth and more reliably, and a smaller IR-seq throughput was enough to identify most of the shared clonotypes. The sorted CD138-negative fraction was not purified T cells but a mixed bone marrow immune population.

Ten or more counts support this clonotype. It has no known antigen specificity. It has no much larger one-base neighbor in the sample; base qualities were not kept. This receptor was taken from a donor over 35 with multiple myeloma. The rearranged chain carries TRBV7-9 and TRBJ1-1; the D gene is perhaps TRBD1, from 5 matching bases. Specimen: a population of CD138-negative cells sorted from bone marrow. This sample's cell subset or site label indicates: bone marrow mononuclear cells depleted of CD138+ plasma/myeloma cells by negative magnetic selection. The DNA sequence is TGTGCCAGCAGCTCTCCAAGACGGGGCGGCACTGAAGCTTTCTTT. Its product reads: CASSSPRRGGTEAFF.